These 17 T cell receptor beta chains came from one sample sequenced in a study of Ad26.COV2.S vaccination and SARS-CoV-2 variants. Treatment meaning: roughly 19 received Ad26.COV2.S at low or high dose, single or two shots; about five received placebo; per-sample allocation not given. Vaccine and placebo recipients were sampled on day 63 after the first injection. TCRdb's table, derived via immunoSEQ multiplex PCR, lists solely in-frame clones and lacks some. The repertoire holds under 300,000 clones, with roughly 85% as singletons. The sequencing here drew on peripheral blood, taken in a trial of Ad26.COV2.S vaccine versus placebo. Every receptor here comes from a person aged 18-65 years who received the Ad26.COV2.S COVID-19 vaccine or a placebo.

This clone appeared once. V and J are TRBV2 and TRBJ1-2; D unclear. Germline CDR1 SNHLY, CDR2 FYNNEI. This CDR3 comprises 15 residues. V lost 7 bases to trimming and J lost 4 bases, with 19 bases between them. The chain's CDR3 is CASTTTWQIVYGYTF. CDR3 nucleotide sequence: TGTGCCAGCACCACCACATGGCAGATAGTCTATGGCTACACCTTC.

The J gene is TRBJ2-1, the V gene TRBV14; 9 nucleotides align to TRBD1. V lost 4 bases and J lost 5; bases outside the gene matches: 12. The germline V gene encodes CDR1 SGHDN and CDR2 FVKESK. The CDR3 sequence is 17 residues long. The CDR3 nucleotides are TGTGCCAGCAGCCTCAACCTGGGACAGGGCATAGACAATGAGCAGTTCTTC. Encoded protein: CASSLNLGQGIDNEQFF.

V usage is TRBV21-1 and J usage is TRBJ2-7; no DNA check was done on the table's D call, TRBD2. TRBV21-1 is a recognized pseudogene. The length of the CDR3 is 17 residues. CDR3 nucleotide sequence: TGTGCCAGCAGCCCAAAGCCCGAACCGGGGGACTCCTACGAGCAGTACGTC. Translated: CASSPKPEPGDSYEQYV.

The V call is TRBV7-2, the J call TRBJ2-5; 9 nucleotides agree with TRBD1. This CDR3 has 14 residues. V lost 4 bases to trimming and J lost 5 bases; unmatched junction nucleotides: 5. The germline V gene has CDR1 SGHTA and CDR2 FQGNSA. CDR3 DNA: TGTGCCAGCAGCTCATTTGGACAGGGGGAGACCCAGTACTTC. Its protein product is CASSSFGQGETQYF.

The chain is built from TRBV5-6 and TRBJ1-5; TRBD1 is a possible D gene (5 bases). This CDR3 spans 19 amino acids. The germline V gene has CDR1 SGHDT and CDR2 YYEEEE. With 2 bases removed from V and 2 bases from J, the gap between germline ends came to 23 bases. The CDR3 here is CASSFSQWGDAVGNQPQHF. CDR3 sequence (DNA): TGTGCCAGCAGCTTCTCCCAGTGGGGGGATGCGGTGGGCAATCAGCCCCAGCATTTT.

Concerning this clone itself: This sample also contains other DNA sequences that code for the same CDR3. The chain links TRBV5-1 to TRBJ2-5, with a weak D call TRBD1 (6 bases). CDR3 length: 13 amino acids. The germline V gene encodes CDR1 SGHRS and CDR2 YFSETQ. The V end lost 1 base, the J end lost 5 bases, and 9 bases lay between the germline ends. The CDR3 DNA sequence: TGCGCCAGCAGCTTGTCAGGACAGGAGACCCAGTACTTC. Translated, it gives CASSLSGQETQYF. Supplemented by reference TRBV5-1 and TRBJ2-5, the full variable domain reads KAGVTQTPRYLIKTRGQQVTLSCSPISGHRSVSWYQQTPGQGLQFLFEYFSETQRNKGNFPGRFSGRQFSNSRSEMNVSTLELGDSALYLCASSLSGQETQYFGPGTRLLVL.

This chain joins TRBV19 and TRBJ2-7; D unclear. CDR1 and CDR2 from the germline V gene are LNHDA and SQIVND (reference sequence). The V and J ends lost 6 bases and 0 bases respectively, with 6 bases between them. This CDR3 spans 12 amino acids. As DNA, the CDR3 is TGTGCCAGTAGCATTGACTCCTACGAGCAGTACTTC. Its translation: CASSIDSYEQYF.

This rearrangement joins TRBV7-2 to TRBJ2-1, with a tentative D call TRBD2 (5 bases). V was trimmed by 4 bases and J by 8 bases, leaving 15 bases between them. CDR3 length equals 14 residues. From germline, CDR1 is SGHTA and CDR2 FQGNSA. CDR3 bases: TGTGCCAGCAGCTCACGGGAACAACGGGATGAGCAGTTCTTC. It is translated as CASSSREQRDEQFF.

The CDR3 here is CASSQEGTNTEAFF. The CDR3, as DNA: TGTGCCAGCAGCCAAGAGGGTACGAACACTGAAGCTTTCTTT. This chain joins TRBV3-1 (or the pseudogene TRBV3-2) and TRBJ1-1; D is ambiguous. Trimming cost V 0 bases and J 1 base, with 6 bases left between them. The CDR3 covers 14 residues. Germline CDR1 reads LGHDT; CDR2 reads YNNKEL (reference sequence).

CDR3 sequence: CASSRGPGGSSGNTIYF. As DNA, the CDR3 is TGTGCCAGCAGCAGAGGACCGGGGGGTTCCTCTGGAAACACCATATATTTT. This chain connects TRBV7-8 to TRBJ1-3; perhaps TRBD1 as D (5 bases). V gave up 5 bases and J gave up 0 bases, with 17 bases separating them. Germline-derived CDR1 and CDR2 are SGHVS and FQNEAQ. The CDR3 loop spans 17 amino acids.

J is TRBJ1-5 and V is TRBV6-2 or TRBV6-3; weak D call: TRBD1 (5 bases). Trimming removed 3 bases from V and 7 bases from J, with 16 bases in between. Germline V gene lookup returns CDR1 MNHEY and CDR2 SVGEGT. This CDR3 region has 15 residues. In DNA form, the CDR3 reads TGTGCCAGCAGTTATGGGGGTAGGGCCGGGCAGCCCCAGCATTTT. This sequence encodes CASSYGGRAGQPQHF.

The chain is built from TRBV9 and TRBJ1-1, with D possibly matching TRBD1 (5 bases). V was shortened by 4 bases and J by 1 base, with 14 bases between the two germline ends. This CDR3 region has 15 residues. The germline V gene encodes CDR1 SGDLS and CDR2 YYNGEE. In nucleotides, the CDR3 is TGTGCCAGCAGCCTCGGCCCAGGGAAGAACACTGAAGCTTTCTTT. Translated: CASSLGPGKNTEAFF.

This chain joins TRBV6-2 or TRBV6-3 and TRBJ2-7; possible D gene TRBD2, 5 bases. Trimming removed 2 bases at V and 1 base at J, with 9 bases between. The CDR3 is 14 residues long. Germline lookup yields CDR1 MNHEY and CDR2 SVGEGT. In DNA form, the CDR3 reads TGTGCCAGCAGTTACGGACTTTCTTCCTACGAGCAGTACTTC. It is translated as CASSYGLSSYEQYF.

The rearrangement joins TRBV3-1 (or the pseudogene TRBV3-2) to TRBJ1-6, with TRBD1 as a possible D gene (6 bases). The CDR3 extends over 13 amino acids. Germline assignment: CDR1 LGHDT and CDR2 YNNKEL (reference sequence). Trimming removed 6 bases from V and 10 bases from J, with 13 bases in between. The CDR3 coding sequence is TGTGCCAGCAGGACAGGAGACATATCACCCCTCCACTTT. Its protein product is CASRTGDISPLHF.

The V gene is TRBV2, the J gene TRBJ2-1; 7 nucleotides match TRBD2. Trimming cost V 7 bases and J 4 bases; bases outside gene matches: 7. This CDR3 comprises 14 residues. Germline V gene sequence: CDR1 SNHLY, CDR2 FYNNEI. The CDR3 DNA reads TGTGCCAGCAACCTAGCGGAGCTATACAATGAGCAGTTCTTC. It translates to CASNLAELYNEQFF.

The chain carries TRBV7-3 and TRBJ1-5; D unclear. Per germline, CDR1 SGHTA and CDR2 FQGTGA. V lost 0 bases and J lost 4, with 10 bases in between. The CDR3 spans 15 residues. The CDR3 here is CASSLTPGLNQPQHF. The CDR3 coding sequence is TGTGCCAGCAGCTTAACTCCAGGCTTAAATCAGCCCCAGCATTTT.

V is TRBV7-3 and J is TRBJ1-1; 8 bases map to TRBD1. CDR1 is SGHTA, CDR2 FQGTGA, per germline. This CDR3 is 14 amino acids long. The V segment lost 5 bases and the J segment 4 bases; nucleotides outside the gene matches: 6. CDR3 in DNA: TGTGCCAGCAGCCCGAAGACAGGGGCCACTGAAGCTTTCTTT. Residues: CASSPKTGATEAFF.